These T cell receptor beta chains were read from a single sample in a study of identical twins. One entry per CDR3 protein results from TCRdb running MiXCR on the 5' RACE reads. The data contain about 1.7 million distinct CDR3 sequences, less than 35% of them singletons. Specimen: cord blood. The receptors shown here come from a newborn girl in good health. Both conserved end residues are part of each CDR3. D genes are given only for firm matches. Size values are once, few and many counts, or a class for expanded clones, and some rows have none.

cdr3_aa: CASSLVRQGPTDTQYF
cdr3_nt: TGTGCCAGCAGCTTAGTTAGACAGGGACCCACAGATACGCAGTATTTT
cdr3_length: 16
clone_size: .
v_call: TRBV7-2
j_call: TRBJ2-3
d_call: TRBD1

cdr3_aa: CASSLGHPQYF
cdr3_nt: TGTGCCAGCAGTTTAGGACACCCGCAGTATTTT
cdr3_length: 11
clone_size: few
v_call: TRBV12-3/TRBV12-4
j_call: TRBJ2-3
d_call: .

cdr3_aa: CASSESLAANYGYTF
cdr3_nt: TGCGCCAGCAGTGAGTCCCTGGCAGCTAACTATGGCTACACCTTC
cdr3_length: 15
clone_size: many
v_call: TRBV10-2
j_call: TRBJ1-2
d_call: .

cdr3_aa: CSARDALAKNIQYF
cdr3_nt: TGCAGTGCTAGAGATGCACTAGCCAAAAACATTCAGTACTTC
cdr3_length: 14
clone_size: few
v_call: TRBV20-1
j_call: TRBJ2-4
d_call: .

cdr3_aa: CASSQSSVPDTQYF
cdr3_nt: TGTGCCAGCAGCCAGAGTTCGGTTCCAGATACGCAGTATTTT
cdr3_length: 14
clone_size: .
v_call: TRBV5-4
j_call: TRBJ2-3
d_call: .

cdr3_aa: CSAPRTGYGYTF
cdr3_nt: TGCAGTGCCCCCCGGACAGGGTATGGCTACACCTTC
cdr3_length: 12
clone_size: .
v_call: TRBV20-1
j_call: TRBJ1-2
d_call: TRBD1

cdr3_aa: CASTWDQGTQYF
cdr3_nt: TGCGCCAGCACCTGGGACCAGGGGACCCAGTACTTC
cdr3_length: 12
clone_size: .
v_call: TRBV5-1
j_call: TRBJ2-5
d_call: .

cdr3_aa: CASSPGLTVTDTQYF
cdr3_nt: TGTGCCAGCAGCCCGGGTCTCACCGTCACAGATACGCAGTATTTT
cdr3_length: 15
clone_size: .
v_call: TRBV7-9
j_call: TRBJ2-3
d_call: .

cdr3_aa: CASSSSGGNTEAFF
cdr3_nt: TGTGCCAGCAGTTCCTCGGGAGGGAACACTGAAGCTTTCTTT
cdr3_length: 14
clone_size: .
v_call: TRBV12-3/TRBV12-4
j_call: TRBJ1-1
d_call: .

cdr3_aa: CASSTTRRDTQYF
cdr3_nt: TGTGCCAGCAGCACTACTAGGCGCGACACGCAGTATTTT
cdr3_length: 13
clone_size: .
v_call: TRBV12-3/TRBV12-4
j_call: TRBJ2-3
d_call: .

cdr3_aa: CSAREETGGGQPQHF
cdr3_nt: TGCAGTGCTAGAGAGGAGACAGGGGGAGGTCAGCCCCAGCATTTT
cdr3_length: 15
clone_size: few
v_call: TRBV20-1
j_call: TRBJ1-5
d_call: TRBD1

cdr3_aa: CSARGLAGGLTDTQYF
cdr3_nt: TGCAGTGCTAGAGGGCTAGCGGGGGGACTCACAGATACGCAGTATTTT
cdr3_length: 16
clone_size: few
v_call: TRBV20-1
j_call: TRBJ2-3
d_call: TRBD2

cdr3_aa: CASSYSGTGEGGIYNEQFF
cdr3_nt: TGTGCCAGCAGTTACTCAGGGACCGGGGAAGGTGGGATCTACAATGAGCAGTTCTTC
cdr3_length: 19
clone_size: .
v_call: TRBV6-5
j_call: TRBJ2-1
d_call: .

cdr3_aa: CASSEAGAGNQPQHF
cdr3_nt: TGTGCCAGCAGTGAGGCAGGGGCAGGGAATCAGCCCCAGCATTTT
cdr3_length: 15
clone_size: few
v_call: TRBV2
j_call: TRBJ1-5
d_call: .

cdr3_aa: CSANGRPPRYNEKLSF
cdr3_nt: TGCAGTGCTAACGGGCGCCCCCCACGATATAATGAAAAACTGTCTTTT
cdr3_length: 16
clone_size: once
v_call: TRBV20-1
j_call: TRBJ1-4
d_call: .

cdr3_aa: CASRRTGLYDEQFF
cdr3_nt: TGTGCCAGCAGGCGTACGGGACTTTACGATGAGCAGTTCTTC
cdr3_length: 14
clone_size: .
v_call: TRBV28
j_call: TRBJ2-1
d_call: .

cdr3_aa: CASSQELSQLEAFF
cdr3_nt: TGTGCCAGCAGCCAAGAACTAAGTCAATTGGAAGCTTTCTTT
cdr3_length: 14
clone_size: few
v_call: TRBV3-1
j_call: TRBJ1-1
d_call: .

cdr3_aa: CSVEVGLAGGPGETQYF
cdr3_nt: TGCAGCGTTGAAGTGGGACTAGCGGGGGGGCCGGGAGAGACCCAGTACTTC
cdr3_length: 17
clone_size: .
v_call: TRBV29-1
j_call: TRBJ2-5
d_call: TRBD2

cdr3_aa: CASSGGQFWGRDEQYF
cdr3_nt: TGTGCCAGCAGTGGCGGACAGTTCTGGGGACGAGATGAGCAGTACTTC
cdr3_length: 16
clone_size: .
v_call: TRBV2
j_call: TRBJ2-7
d_call: .

cdr3_aa: CASSDQGGFYNEQFF
cdr3_nt: TGTGCCAGCAGTGATCAGGGAGGGTTTTACAATGAGCAGTTCTTC
cdr3_length: 15
clone_size: .
v_call: TRBV2
j_call: TRBJ2-1
d_call: TRBD2

cdr3_aa: CASSPRRGNSPLHF
cdr3_nt: TGTGCCAGCAGCCCCCGAAGGGGTAATTCACCCCTCCACTTT
cdr3_length: 14
clone_size: .
v_call: TRBV7-8
j_call: TRBJ1-6
d_call: .

cdr3_aa: CASSVDFVRGKNIQYF
cdr3_nt: TGTGCCAGCAGCGTAGATTTTGTTCGGGGGAAAAACATTCAGTACTTC
cdr3_length: 16
clone_size: few
v_call: TRBV9
j_call: TRBJ2-4
d_call: .

cdr3_aa: CSATDREKDYGYTF
cdr3_nt: TGCAGTGCTACCGACAGGGAGAAGGACTATGGCTACACCTTC
cdr3_length: 14
clone_size: .
v_call: TRBV20-1
j_call: TRBJ1-2
d_call: TRBD1

cdr3_aa: CASSVKSGDYGYTF
cdr3_nt: TGTGCCAGCAGTGTAAAAAGTGGAGACTATGGCTACACCTTC
cdr3_length: 14
clone_size: .
v_call: TRBV2
j_call: TRBJ1-2
d_call: .

cdr3_aa: CASSFQLDGGGTEAFF
cdr3_nt: TGCGCCAGCAGCTTTCAACTGGACGGGGGTGGGACTGAAGCTTTCTTT
cdr3_length: 16
clone_size: .
v_call: TRBV5-1
j_call: TRBJ1-1
d_call: .

cdr3_aa: CSARDPGTSVDNEQFF
cdr3_nt: TGCAGTGCTAGAGATCCGGGGACTAGCGTCGACAATGAGCAGTTCTTC
cdr3_length: 16
clone_size: few
v_call: TRBV20-1
j_call: TRBJ2-1
d_call: TRBD2

cdr3_aa: CASRGTGAMAEAFF
cdr3_nt: TGTGCCAGCAGGGGGACAGGGGCGATGGCTGAAGCTTTCTTT
cdr3_length: 14
clone_size: .
v_call: TRBV12-3/TRBV12-4
j_call: TRBJ1-1
d_call: TRBD1

cdr3_aa: CSVGRTPDTEAFF
cdr3_nt: TGCAGCGTGGGTCGGACACCAGACACTGAAGCTTTCTTT
cdr3_length: 13
clone_size: .
v_call: TRBV29-1
j_call: TRBJ1-1
d_call: .

cdr3_aa: CASRSQMNTEAFF
cdr3_nt: TGTGCCAGCAGGAGCCAGATGAACACTGAAGCTTTCTTT
cdr3_length: 13
clone_size: .
v_call: TRBV27
j_call: TRBJ1-1
d_call: .

cdr3_aa: CASSVGRSNYGYTF
cdr3_nt: TGTGCCAGCAGCGTAGGACGTTCTAACTATGGCTACACCTTC
cdr3_length: 14
clone_size: many
v_call: TRBV9
j_call: TRBJ1-2
d_call: .

cdr3_aa: CASSERGANYGYTF
cdr3_nt: TGTGCCAGCAGTGAAAGGGGAGCTAACTATGGCTACACCTTC
cdr3_length: 14
clone_size: many
v_call: TRBV2
j_call: TRBJ1-2
d_call: .

cdr3_aa: CCAKNRQGARSYEQYF
cdr3_nt: TGCTGTGCTAAAAATAGACAGGGGGCGCGTTCCTACGAGCAGTACTTC
cdr3_length: 16
clone_size: .
v_call: TRBV20-1
j_call: TRBJ2-7
d_call: TRBD1

cdr3_aa: CSAQNPAVAGNEQYF
cdr3_nt: TGCAGTGCGCAAAACCCGGCGGTAGCCGGGAATGAGCAGTACTTC
cdr3_length: 15
clone_size: .
v_call: TRBV20-1
j_call: TRBJ2-5
d_call: .

cdr3_aa: CASSVRRGSHQDEQYF
cdr3_nt: TGTGCCAGCAGCGTAAGGCGGGGCTCCCATCAGGATGAGCAGTACTTC
cdr3_length: 16
clone_size: .
v_call: TRBV9
j_call: TRBJ2-7
d_call: .

cdr3_aa: CASSLRSGDQPQHF
cdr3_nt: TGCGCCAGCAGCTTGCGTTCGGGGGATCAGCCCCAGCATTTT
cdr3_length: 14
clone_size: .
v_call: TRBV5-1
j_call: TRBJ1-5
d_call: .

cdr3_aa: CASSEPPLVSYSNQPQHF
cdr3_nt: TGTGCCAGCAGTGAACCACCTTTGGTCAGTTATAGCAATCAGCCCCAGCATTTT
cdr3_length: 18
clone_size: once
v_call: TRBV6-1
j_call: TRBJ1-5
d_call: .

cdr3_aa: CASSQDKTSGSYEQYF
cdr3_nt: TGTGCCAGCAGCCAAGATAAGACTAGCGGGAGCTACGAGCAGTACTTC
cdr3_length: 16
clone_size: many
v_call: TRBV4-2
j_call: TRBJ2-7
d_call: TRBD2

cdr3_aa: CAISPGVNTEAFF
cdr3_nt: TGTGCCATCAGTCCGGGAGTGAACACTGAAGCTTTCTTT
cdr3_length: 13
clone_size: .
v_call: TRBV10-3
j_call: TRBJ1-1
d_call: .

cdr3_aa: CASSFRGIGADTQYF
cdr3_nt: TGCGCCAGCAGCTTTCGGGGGATAGGCGCAGATACGCAGTATTTT
cdr3_length: 15
clone_size: .
v_call: TRBV4-1
j_call: TRBJ2-3
d_call: .

cdr3_aa: CSASRIRQGSTDTQYF
cdr3_nt: TGCAGTGCTAGCCGTATCCGACAGGGCAGCACAGATACGCAGTATTTT
cdr3_length: 16
clone_size: .
v_call: TRBV20-1
j_call: TRBJ2-3
d_call: TRBD1

cdr3_aa: CASTRAVGGPYEQYF
cdr3_nt: TGTGCCAGCACACGTGCTGTTGGGGGGCCCTACGAGCAGTACTTC
cdr3_length: 15
clone_size: few
v_call: TRBV6-5
j_call: TRBJ2-7
d_call: .

cdr3_aa: CAILGETQYF
cdr3_nt: TGTGCCATCCTAGGGGAGACCCAGTACTTC
cdr3_length: 10
clone_size: .
v_call: TRBV10-3
j_call: TRBJ2-5
d_call: .

cdr3_aa: CAISESTTAETQYF
cdr3_nt: TGTGCCATCAGTGAGTCGACGACGGCAGAGACCCAGTACTTC
cdr3_length: 14
clone_size: few
v_call: TRBV10-3
j_call: TRBJ2-5
d_call: .

cdr3_aa: CSAPQVLIAKNIQYF
cdr3_nt: TGCAGTGCGCCACAGGTCCTAATAGCCAAAAACATTCAGTACTTC
cdr3_length: 15
clone_size: few
v_call: TRBV20-1
j_call: TRBJ2-4
d_call: .

cdr3_aa: CASSVESQGTDTQYF
cdr3_nt: TGTGCCAGCAGCGTAGAGTCCCAAGGCACAGATACGCAGTATTTT
cdr3_length: 15
clone_size: many
v_call: TRBV9
j_call: TRBJ2-3
d_call: .